This T cell receptor beta chain emerged from a study of T cells in Graves' hyperthyroidism and ophthalmopathy. Template material for amplifying TCR beta CDR3 regions consisted of RNA transcripts. The TCR CDR3 was amplified in a first-round RT-PCR using the HTBI primer set. TCRdb itself ran the multiplex PCR reads through MiXCR, one entry per CDR3 protein. The data show 300,000 to 350,000 distinct CDR3 sequences, with roughly 13% seen just once and approximately 23% held by the top ten. This clonotype has more than one count but fewer than ten. This CDR3 is built from 13 residues. V was shortened by 4 bases and J by 6 bases, with 13 bases between the two germline ends. Germline CDR1 and CDR2: LNHDA and SQIVND (reference sequence).

The sequenced sample consisted of blood. The sequence derives from a woman aged 25 to 45 with Graves' hyperthyroidism. This chain joins TRBV19 and TRBJ2-7; D unresolved. CDR3 region: CASSTYVSGEQYF. The CDR3 nucleotides are TGTGCCAGTAGTACCTATGTGTCGGGCGAGCAGTACTTC.